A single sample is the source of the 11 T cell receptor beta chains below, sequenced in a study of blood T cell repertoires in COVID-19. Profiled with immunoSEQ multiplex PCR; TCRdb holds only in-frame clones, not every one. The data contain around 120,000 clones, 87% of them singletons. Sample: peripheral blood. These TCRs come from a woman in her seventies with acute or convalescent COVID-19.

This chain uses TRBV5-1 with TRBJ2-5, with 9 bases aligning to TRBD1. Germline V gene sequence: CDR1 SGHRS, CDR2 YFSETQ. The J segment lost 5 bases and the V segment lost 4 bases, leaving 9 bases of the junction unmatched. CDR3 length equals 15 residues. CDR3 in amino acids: CASSRTGVDRETQYF. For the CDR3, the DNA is TGCGCCAGCAGCCGGACAGGGGTAGATAGGGAGACCCAGTACTTC. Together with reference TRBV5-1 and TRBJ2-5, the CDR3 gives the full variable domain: KAGVTQTPRYLIKTRGQQVTLSCSPISGHRSVSWYQQTPGQGLQFLFEYFSETQRNKGNFPGRFSGRQFSNSRSEMNVSTLELGDSALYLCASSRTGVDRETQYFGPGTRLLVL.

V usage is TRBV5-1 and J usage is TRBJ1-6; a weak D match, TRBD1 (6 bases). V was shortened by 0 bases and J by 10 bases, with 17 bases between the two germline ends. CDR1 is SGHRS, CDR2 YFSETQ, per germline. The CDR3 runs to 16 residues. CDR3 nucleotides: TGCGCCAGCAGCTTGGAAATGGTCAGGGGTAACTCACCCCTCCACTTT. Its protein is CASSLEMVRGNSPLHF. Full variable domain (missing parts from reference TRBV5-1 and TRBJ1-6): KAGVTQTPRYLIKTRGQQVTLSCSPISGHRSVSWYQQTPGQGLQFLFEYFSETQRNKGNFPGRFSGRQFSNSRSEMNVSTLELGDSALYLCASSLEMVRGNSPLHFGNGTRLTVT.

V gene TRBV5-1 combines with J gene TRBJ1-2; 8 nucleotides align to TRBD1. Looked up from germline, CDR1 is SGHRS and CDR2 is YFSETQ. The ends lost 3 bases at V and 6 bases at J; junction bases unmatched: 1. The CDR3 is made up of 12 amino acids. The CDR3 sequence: CASSWGQDGYTF. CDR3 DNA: TGCGCCAGCAGCTGGGGACAGGATGGCTACACCTTC.

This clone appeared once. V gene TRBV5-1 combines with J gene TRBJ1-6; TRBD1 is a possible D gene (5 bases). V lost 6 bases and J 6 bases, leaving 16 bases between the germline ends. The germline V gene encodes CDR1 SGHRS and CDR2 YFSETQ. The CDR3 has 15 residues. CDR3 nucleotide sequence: TGCGCCAGCAAACTCCGCGGGGGGAGTAATTCACCCCTCCACTTT. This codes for CASKLRGGSNSPLHF.

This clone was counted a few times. The CDR3 sequence: CASSLTLSGELFF. CDR3 sequence (DNA): TGTGCCAGCTCACTGACACTGTCCGGGGAGCTGTTTTTT. V gene TRBV18 combines with J gene TRBJ2-2; D is uncertain. The germline gives CDR1 KGHSH, CDR2 LQKENI. V dropped 4 bases and J dropped 6 bases, with 9 bases sitting between them. CDR3 length equals 13 residues.

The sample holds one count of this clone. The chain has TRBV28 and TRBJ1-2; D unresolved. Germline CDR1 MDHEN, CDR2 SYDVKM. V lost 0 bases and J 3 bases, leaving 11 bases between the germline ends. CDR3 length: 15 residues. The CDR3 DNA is TGTGCCAGCAGTTTATGGGCCGCGGGCGACTATGGCTACACCTTC. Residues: CASSLWAAGDYGYTF.

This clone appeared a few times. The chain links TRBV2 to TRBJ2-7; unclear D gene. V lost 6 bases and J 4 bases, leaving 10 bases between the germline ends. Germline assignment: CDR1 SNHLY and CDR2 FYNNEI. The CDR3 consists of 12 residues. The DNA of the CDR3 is TGTGCCAGCAGGAATACAGTTTACGAGCAGTACTTC. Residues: CASRNTVYEQYF.

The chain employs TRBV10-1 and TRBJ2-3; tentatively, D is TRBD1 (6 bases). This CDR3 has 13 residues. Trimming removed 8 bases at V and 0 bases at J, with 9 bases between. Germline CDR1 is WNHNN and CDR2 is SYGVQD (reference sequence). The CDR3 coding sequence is TGCGCCAGCGGGGGCCGGAGCACAGATACGCAGTATTTT. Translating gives CASGGRSTDTQYF.

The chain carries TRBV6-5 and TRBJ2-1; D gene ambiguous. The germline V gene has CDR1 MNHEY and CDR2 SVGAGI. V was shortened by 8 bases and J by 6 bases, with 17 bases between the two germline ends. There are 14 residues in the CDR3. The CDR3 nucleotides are TGTGCCAGCGAGATTGGCCAGGCAGGCAATGAGCAGTTCTTC. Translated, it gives CASEIGQAGNEQFF.

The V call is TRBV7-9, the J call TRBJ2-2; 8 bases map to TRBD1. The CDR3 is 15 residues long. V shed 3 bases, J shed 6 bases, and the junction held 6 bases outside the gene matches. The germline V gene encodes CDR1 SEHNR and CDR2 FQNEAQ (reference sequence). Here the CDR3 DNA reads TGTGCCAGCAGCTTCCGGGACAGGAGAGCCGGGGAGCTGTTTTTT. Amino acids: CASSFRDRRAGELFF.

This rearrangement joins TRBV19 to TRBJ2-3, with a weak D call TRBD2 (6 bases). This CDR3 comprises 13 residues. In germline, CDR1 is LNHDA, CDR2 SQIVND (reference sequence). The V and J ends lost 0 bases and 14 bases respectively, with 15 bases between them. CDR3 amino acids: CASSIEARRRAYF. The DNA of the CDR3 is TGTGCCAGTAGTATAGAGGCCCGGAGGAGGGCGTATTTT.